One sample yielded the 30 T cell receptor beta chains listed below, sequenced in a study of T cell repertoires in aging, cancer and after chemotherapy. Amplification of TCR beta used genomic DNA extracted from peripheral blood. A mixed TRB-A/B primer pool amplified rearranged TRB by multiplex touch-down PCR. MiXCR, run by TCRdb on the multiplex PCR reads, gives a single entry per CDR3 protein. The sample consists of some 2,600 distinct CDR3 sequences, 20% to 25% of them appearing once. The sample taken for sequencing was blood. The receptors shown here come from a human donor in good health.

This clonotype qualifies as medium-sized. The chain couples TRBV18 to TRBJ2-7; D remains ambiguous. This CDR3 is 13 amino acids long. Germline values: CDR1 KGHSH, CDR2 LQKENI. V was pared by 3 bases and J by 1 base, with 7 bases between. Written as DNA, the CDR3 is TGTGCCAGCTCACCTACCAGGTCCTACGAGCAGTACTTC. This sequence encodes CASSPTRSYEQYF.

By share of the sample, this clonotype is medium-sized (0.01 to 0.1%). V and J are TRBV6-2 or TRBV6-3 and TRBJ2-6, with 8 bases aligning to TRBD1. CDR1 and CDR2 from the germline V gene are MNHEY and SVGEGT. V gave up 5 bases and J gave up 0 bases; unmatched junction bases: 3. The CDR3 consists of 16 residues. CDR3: CASSQTGGSGANVLTF. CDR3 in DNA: TGTGCCAGCAGTCAAACAGGGGGCTCTGGGGCCAACGTCCTGACTTTC.

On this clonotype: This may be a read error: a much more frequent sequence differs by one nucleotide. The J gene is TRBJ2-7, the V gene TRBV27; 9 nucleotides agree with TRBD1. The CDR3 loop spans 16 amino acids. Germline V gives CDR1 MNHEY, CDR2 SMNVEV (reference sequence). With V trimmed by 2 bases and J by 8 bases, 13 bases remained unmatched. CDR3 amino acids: CASSLREQGARYKQYF. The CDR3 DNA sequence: TGTGCCAGCAGTTTAAGGGAACAGGGGGCGAGATACAAGCAGTACTTC.

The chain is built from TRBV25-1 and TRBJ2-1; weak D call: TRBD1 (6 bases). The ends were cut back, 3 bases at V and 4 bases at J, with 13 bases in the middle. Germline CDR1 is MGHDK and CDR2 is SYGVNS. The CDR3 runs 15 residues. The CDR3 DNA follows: TGTGCCAGCAGTGACCCTACAGGGCCTTACAATGAGCAGTTCTTC. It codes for CASSDPTGPYNEQFF.

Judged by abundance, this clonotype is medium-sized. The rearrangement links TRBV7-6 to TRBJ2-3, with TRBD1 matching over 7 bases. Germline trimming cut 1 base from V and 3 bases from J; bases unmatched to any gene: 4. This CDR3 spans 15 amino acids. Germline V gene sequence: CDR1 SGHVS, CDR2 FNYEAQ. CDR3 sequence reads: CASSLDPGQTDTQYF. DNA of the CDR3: TGTGCCAGCAGCTTAGACCCGGGACAGACAGATACGCAGTATTTT.

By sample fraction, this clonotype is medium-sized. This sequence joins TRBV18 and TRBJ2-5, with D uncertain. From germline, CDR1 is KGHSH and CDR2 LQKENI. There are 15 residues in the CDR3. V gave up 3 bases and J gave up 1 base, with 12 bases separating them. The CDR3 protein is CASSPSKNTQETQYF. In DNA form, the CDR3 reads TGTGCCAGCTCACCGTCCAAAAACACCCAAGAGACCCAGTACTTC.

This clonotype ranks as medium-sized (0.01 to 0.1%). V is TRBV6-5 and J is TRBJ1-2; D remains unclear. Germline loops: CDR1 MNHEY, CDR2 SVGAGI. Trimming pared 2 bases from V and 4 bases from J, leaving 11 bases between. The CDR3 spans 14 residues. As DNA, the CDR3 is TGTGCCAGCAGTTACGTCGGGAGTGGCTATGGCTACACCTTC. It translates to CASSYVGSGYGYTF.

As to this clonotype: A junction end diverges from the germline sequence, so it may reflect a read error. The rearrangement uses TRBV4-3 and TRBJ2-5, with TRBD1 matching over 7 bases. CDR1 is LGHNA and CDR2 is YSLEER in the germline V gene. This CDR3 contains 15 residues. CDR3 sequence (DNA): TGTGCCAGCAGCTTTAGACAGGGTAGGGGAGAGACCCAGTACTTC. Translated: CASSFRQGRGETQYF.

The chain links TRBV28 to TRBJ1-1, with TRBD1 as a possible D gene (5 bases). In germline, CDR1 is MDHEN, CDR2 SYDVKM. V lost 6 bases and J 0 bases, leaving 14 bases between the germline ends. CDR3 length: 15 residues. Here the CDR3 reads CASRLGAGMNTEAFF. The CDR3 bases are TGTGCCAGCAGACTAGGTGCAGGGATGAACACTGAAGCTTTCTTT. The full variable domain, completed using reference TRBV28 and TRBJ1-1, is DVKVTQSSRYLVKRTGEKVFLECVQDMDHENMFWYRQDPGLGLRLIYFSYDVKMKEKGDIPEGYSVSREKKERFSLILESASTNQTSMYLCASRLGAGMNTEAFFGQGTRLTVV.

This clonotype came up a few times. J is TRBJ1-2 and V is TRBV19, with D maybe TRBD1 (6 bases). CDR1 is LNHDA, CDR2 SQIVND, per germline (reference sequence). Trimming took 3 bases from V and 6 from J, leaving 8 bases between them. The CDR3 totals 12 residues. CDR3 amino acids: CASSIRGNGYTF. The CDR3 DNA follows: TGTGCCAGTAGTATCAGGGGCAATGGCTACACCTTC. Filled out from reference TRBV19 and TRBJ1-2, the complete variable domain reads DGGITQSPKYLFRKEGQNVTLSCEQNLNHDAMYWYRQDPGQGLRLIYYSQIVNDFQKGDIAEGYSVSREKKESFPLTVTSAQKNPTAFYLCASSIRGNGYTFGSGTRLTVV.

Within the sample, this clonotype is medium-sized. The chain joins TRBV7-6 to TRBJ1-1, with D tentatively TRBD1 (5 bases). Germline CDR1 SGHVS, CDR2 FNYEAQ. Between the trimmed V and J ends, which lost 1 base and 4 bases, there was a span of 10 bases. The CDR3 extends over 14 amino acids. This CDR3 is CASSLGGGITEAFF. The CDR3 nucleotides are TGTGCCAGCAGCTTAGGGGGGGGGATCACTGAAGCTTTCTTT.

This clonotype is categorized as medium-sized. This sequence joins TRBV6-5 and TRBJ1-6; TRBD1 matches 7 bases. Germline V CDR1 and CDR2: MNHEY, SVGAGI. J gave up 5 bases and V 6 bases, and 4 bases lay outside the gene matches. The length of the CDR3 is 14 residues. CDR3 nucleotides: TGTGCCAGCAGCCTGACAGGGAATAATTCACCCCTCCACTTT. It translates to CASSLTGNNSPLHF.

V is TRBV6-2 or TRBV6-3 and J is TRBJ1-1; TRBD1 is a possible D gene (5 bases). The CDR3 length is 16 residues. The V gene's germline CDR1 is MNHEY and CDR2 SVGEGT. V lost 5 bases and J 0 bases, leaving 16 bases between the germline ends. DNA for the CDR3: TGTGCCAGCAGTCCTCCCGGGGGGGGGATGAACACTGAAGCTTTCTTT. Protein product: CASSPPGGGMNTEAFF.

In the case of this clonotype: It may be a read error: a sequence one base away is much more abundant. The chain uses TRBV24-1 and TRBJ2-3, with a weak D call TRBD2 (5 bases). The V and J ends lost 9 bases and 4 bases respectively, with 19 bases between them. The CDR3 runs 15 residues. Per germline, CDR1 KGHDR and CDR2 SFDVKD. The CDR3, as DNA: TGTGCCACCCACGGGTCGAGGCACGGGGCAGATACGCAGTATTTT. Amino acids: CATHGSRHGADTQYF.

CDR3 residues: CASRETGDEQFF. As DNA, the CDR3 is TGTGCCAGCAGAGAGACAGGGGATGAGCAGTTCTTC. This rearrangement joins TRBV6-2 or TRBV6-3 to TRBJ2-1, with 8 nucleotides matching TRBD1. This CDR3 contains 12 residues. V shed 6 bases, J shed 8 bases, and the junction held 3 bases outside the gene matches. Germline V gene lookup returns CDR1 MNHEY and CDR2 SVGEGT.

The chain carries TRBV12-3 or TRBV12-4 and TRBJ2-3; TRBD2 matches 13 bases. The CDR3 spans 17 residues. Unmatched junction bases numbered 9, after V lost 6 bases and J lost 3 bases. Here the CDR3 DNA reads TGTGCCAGCAGCCGAACTAGCGGGGGGGGGGGAACAGATACGCAGTATTTT. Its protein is CASSRTSGGGGTDTQYF.

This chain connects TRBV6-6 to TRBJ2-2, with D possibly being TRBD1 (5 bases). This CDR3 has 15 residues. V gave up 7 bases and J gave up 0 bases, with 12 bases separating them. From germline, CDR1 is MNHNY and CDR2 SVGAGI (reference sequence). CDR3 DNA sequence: TGTGCCAGCAAAGACAGCTTCGCGAACACCGGGGAGCTGTTTTTT. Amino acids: CASKDSFANTGELFF.

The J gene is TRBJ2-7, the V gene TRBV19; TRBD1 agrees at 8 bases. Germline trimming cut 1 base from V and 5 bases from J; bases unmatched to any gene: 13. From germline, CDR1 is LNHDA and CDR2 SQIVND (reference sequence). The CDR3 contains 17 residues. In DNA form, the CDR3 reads TGTGCCAGTAGTATAGCCCGGACAGGGCATGTAATCGACGAGCAGTACTTC. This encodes CASSIARTGHVIDEQYF.

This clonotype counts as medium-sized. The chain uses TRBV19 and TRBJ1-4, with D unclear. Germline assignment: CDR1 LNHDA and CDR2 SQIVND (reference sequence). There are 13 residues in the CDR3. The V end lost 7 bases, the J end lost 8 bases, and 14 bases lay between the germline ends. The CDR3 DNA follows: TGTGCCAGTAAAAAGGATGTCGAAGAAAAACTGTTTTTT. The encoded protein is CASKKDVEEKLFF.

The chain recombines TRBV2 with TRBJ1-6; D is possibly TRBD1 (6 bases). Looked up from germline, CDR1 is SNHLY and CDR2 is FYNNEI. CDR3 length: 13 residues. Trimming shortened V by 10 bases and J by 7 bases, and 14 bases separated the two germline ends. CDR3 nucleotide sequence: TGTGCCACCAGGGGAGGGGGAAATTCACCCCTCCACTTT. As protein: CATRGGGNSPLHF.

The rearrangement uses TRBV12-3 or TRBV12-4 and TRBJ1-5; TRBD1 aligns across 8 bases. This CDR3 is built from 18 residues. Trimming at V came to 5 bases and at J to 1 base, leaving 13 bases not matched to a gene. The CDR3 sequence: CASSTGDRGGRSNQPQHF. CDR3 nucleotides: TGTGCCAGCAGTACCGGTGACAGGGGAGGTAGAAGCAATCAGCCCCAGCATTTT.

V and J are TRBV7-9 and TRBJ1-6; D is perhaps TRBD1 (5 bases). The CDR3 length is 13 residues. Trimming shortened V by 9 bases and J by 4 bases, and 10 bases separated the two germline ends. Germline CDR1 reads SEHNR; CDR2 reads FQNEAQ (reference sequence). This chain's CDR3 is CASGDVYNSPLHF. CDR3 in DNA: TGTGCCAGTGGGGACGTATATAATTCACCCCTCCACTTT.

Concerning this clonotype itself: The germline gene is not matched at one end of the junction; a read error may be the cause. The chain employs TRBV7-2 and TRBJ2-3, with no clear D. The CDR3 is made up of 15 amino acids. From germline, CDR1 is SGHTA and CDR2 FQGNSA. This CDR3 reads CASSLSAGSIDTQYF. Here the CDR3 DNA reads TGTGCCAGCAGCTTATCAGCTGGTAGCATAGATACGCAGTATTTT.

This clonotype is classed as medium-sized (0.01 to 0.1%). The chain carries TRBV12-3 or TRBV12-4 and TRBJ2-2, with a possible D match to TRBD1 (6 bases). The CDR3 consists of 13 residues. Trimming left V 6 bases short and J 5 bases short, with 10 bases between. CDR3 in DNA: TGTGCCAGCAGGCCAGGGGAGACCGGGGAGCTGTTTTTT. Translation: CASRPGETGELFF.

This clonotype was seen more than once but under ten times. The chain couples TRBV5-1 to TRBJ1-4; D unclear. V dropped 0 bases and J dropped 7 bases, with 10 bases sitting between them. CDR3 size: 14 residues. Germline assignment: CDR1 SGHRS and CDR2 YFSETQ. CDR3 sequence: CASSLGGVGEKLFF. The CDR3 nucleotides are TGCGCCAGCAGCTTGGGGGGTGTAGGTGAAAAACTGTTTTTT.

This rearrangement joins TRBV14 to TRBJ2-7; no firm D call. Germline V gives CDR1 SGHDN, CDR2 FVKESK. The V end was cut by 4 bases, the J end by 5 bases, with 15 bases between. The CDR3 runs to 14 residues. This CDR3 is CASSPGLGRDEQYF. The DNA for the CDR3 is TGTGCCAGCAGCCCCGGGCTCGGTCGCGACGAGCAGTACTTC. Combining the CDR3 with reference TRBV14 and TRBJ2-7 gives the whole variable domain EAGVTQFPSHSVIEKGQTVTLRCDPISGHDNLYWYRRVMGKEIKFLLHFVKESKQDESGMPNNRFLAERTGGTYSTLKVQPAELEDSGVYFCASSPGLGRDEQYFGPGTRLTVT.

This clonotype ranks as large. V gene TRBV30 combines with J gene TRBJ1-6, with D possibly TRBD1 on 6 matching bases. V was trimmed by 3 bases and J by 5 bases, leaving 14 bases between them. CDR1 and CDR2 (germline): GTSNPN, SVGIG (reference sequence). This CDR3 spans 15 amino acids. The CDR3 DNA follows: TGTGCCTGGAGGGGGACACTAACCAATAATTCACCCCTCCACTTT. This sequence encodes CAWRGTLTNNSPLHF. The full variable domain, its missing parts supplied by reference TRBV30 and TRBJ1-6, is SQTIHQWPATLVQPVGSPLSLECTVEGTSNPNLYWYRQAAGRGLQLLFYSVGIGQISSEVPQNLSASRPQDRQFILSSKKLLLSDSGFYLCAWRGTLTNNSPLHFGNGTRLTVT.

CDR3 region: CSVEIGTSGSRDEQFF. The CDR3 DNA reads as TGCAGCGTTGAAATCGGGACTAGCGGGAGTAGGGATGAGCAGTTCTTC. The J gene is TRBJ2-1, the V gene TRBV29-1; the match to TRBD2 covers 14 bases. The CDR3 consists of 16 residues. Trimming cost V 2 bases and J 8 bases; bases outside gene matches: 8. Germline-derived CDR1 and CDR2 are SQVTM and ANQGSEA.

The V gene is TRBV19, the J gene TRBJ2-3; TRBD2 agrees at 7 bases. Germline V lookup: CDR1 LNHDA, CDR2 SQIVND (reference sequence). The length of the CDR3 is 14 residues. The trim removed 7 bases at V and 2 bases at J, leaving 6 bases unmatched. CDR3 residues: CASTQAGTTDTQYF. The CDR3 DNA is TGTGCCAGTACTCAAGCGGGGACCACAGATACGCAGTATTTT.

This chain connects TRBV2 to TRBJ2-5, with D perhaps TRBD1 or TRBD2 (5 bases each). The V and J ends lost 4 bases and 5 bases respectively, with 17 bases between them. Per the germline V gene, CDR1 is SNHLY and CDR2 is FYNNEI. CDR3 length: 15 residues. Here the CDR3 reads CASSAVMGEGETQYF. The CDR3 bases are TGTGCCAGCAGTGCCGTCATGGGGGAAGGGGAGACCCAGTACTTC.